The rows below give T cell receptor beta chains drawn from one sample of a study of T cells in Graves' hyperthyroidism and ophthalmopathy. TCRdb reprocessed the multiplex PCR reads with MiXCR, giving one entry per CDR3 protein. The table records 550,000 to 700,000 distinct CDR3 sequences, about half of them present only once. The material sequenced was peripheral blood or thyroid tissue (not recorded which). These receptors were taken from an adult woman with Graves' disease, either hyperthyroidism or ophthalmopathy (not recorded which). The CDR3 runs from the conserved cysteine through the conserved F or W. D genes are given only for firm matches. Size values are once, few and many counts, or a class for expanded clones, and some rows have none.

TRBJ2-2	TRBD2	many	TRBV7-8	CASSRLSGGSYGELFF	TGTGCCAGCAGCCGACTCTCCGGCGGGAGTTACGGGGAGCTGTTTTTT
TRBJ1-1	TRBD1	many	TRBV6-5	CASRPRGPNTEAFF	TGTGCCAGCAGACCAAGGGGGCCGAACACTGAAGCTTTCTTT
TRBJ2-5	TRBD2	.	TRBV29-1	CSVSPRLAGTETQYF	TGCAGCGTATCACCTAGACTAGCGGGAACAGAGACCCAGTACTTC
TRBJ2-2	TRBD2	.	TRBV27	CASSHRAGGPLRIGELFF	TGTGCCAGCAGCCATCGAGCGGGAGGGCCGTTGCGGATCGGGGAGCTGTTTTTT
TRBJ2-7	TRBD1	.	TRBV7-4	CASSWTRGRPSTYEQYF	TGTGCCAGCAGCTGGACCAGGGGGCGCCCCAGTACGTACGAGCAGTACTTC
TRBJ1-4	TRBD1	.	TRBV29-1	CSVGQGATNEKLFF	TGCAGCGTTGGCCAGGGGGCAACTAATGAAAAACTGTTTTTT
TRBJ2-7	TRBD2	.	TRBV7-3	CASSRPRGGLWEVLYEQYF	TGTGCCAGCAGCCGCCCGCGGGGGGGGCTTTGGGAGGTGCTGTACGAGCAGTACTTC
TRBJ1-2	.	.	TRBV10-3	CAISAQGLYGYTF	TGTGCCATCAGTGCTCAGGGCTTGTATGGCTACACCTTC
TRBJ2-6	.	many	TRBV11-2	CASSLVQVGANVLTF	TGTGCCAGCAGCTTAGTACAGGTTGGGGCCAACGTCCTGACTTTC
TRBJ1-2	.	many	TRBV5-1	CASSSFGTGYGYTF	TGCGCCAGCAGCTCGTTTGGGACGGGCTATGGCTACACCTTC
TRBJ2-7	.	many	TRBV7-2	CASSFRLADAYEQYF	TGTGCCAGCAGCTTTAGGCTAGCTGATGCCTACGAGCAGTACTTC
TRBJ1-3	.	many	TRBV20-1	CSVIRGRPGNTIYF	TGCAGCGTTATACGGGGACGACCTGGAAACACCATATATTTT
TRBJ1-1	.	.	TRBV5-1	CASSLDGVSEAFF	TGCGCCAGCAGCCTCGACGGGGTGAGTGAAGCTTTCTTT
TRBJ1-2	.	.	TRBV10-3	CAIKGEGRAYGYTF	TGTGCCATCAAGGGGGAGGGGAGGGCTTATGGCTACACCTTC
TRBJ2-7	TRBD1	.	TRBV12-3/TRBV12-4	CASNGQGALHEQYF	TGTGCCAGCAATGGACAGGGGGCGCTTCACGAGCAGTACTTC
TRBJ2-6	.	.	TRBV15	CATSSGDRFSGANVLTF	TGTGCCACCAGCAGCGGGGACCGTTTCTCTGGGGCCAACGTCCTGACTTTC
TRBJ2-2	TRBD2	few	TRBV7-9	CASSFRKGLANTEELFF	TGTGCCAGCAGCTTTAGAAAGGGACTAGCAAACACCGAGGAGCTGTTTTTT
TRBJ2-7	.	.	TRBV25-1	CASSTFGGQSYEQYF	TGTGCCAGCAGTACCTTTGGGGGCCAGTCCTACGAGCAGTACTTC
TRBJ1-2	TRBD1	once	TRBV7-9	CASSMLGQGAGGYTF	TGTGCCAGCAGTATGCTCGGACAGGGGGCGGGCGGCTACACCTTC
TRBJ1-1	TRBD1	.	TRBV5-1	CASSLAGQGSEAFF	TGCGCCAGCAGCTTGGCAGGACAGGGTTCTGAAGCTTTCTTT
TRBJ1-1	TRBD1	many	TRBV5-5	CASSVDRGDTEAFF	TGTGCCAGCAGCGTCGACAGGGGGGATACTGAAGCTTTCTTT
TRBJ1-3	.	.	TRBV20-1	CSARAQEGYSGNTIYF	TGCAGTGCTAGGGCCCAGGAGGGGTACTCTGGAAACACCATATATTTT
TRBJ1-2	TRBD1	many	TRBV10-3	CAISESSQGAGGYTF	TGTGCCATCAGTGAGTCGTCACAGGGGGCCGGAGGCTACACCTTC
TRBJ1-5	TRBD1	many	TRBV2	CATSPGQGFQPQHF	TGTGCCACGTCCCCGGGACAGGGATTTCAGCCCCAGCATTTT
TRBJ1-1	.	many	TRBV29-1	CSVGRLNTEAFF	TGCAGCGTTGGACGGCTGAACACTGAAGCTTTCTTT
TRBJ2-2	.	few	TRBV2	CASTAGELFF	TGTGCCAGCACTGCCGGGGAGCTGTTTTTT
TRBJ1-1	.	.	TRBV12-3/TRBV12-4	CASNLLGPNTEAFF	TGTGCCAGCAACCTCCTCGGACCGAACACTGAAGCTTTCTTT
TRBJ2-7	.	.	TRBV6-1	CASSLNRDKLAEYF	TGTGCCAGCAGTTTAAATCGGGACAAACTAGCAGAATACTTC
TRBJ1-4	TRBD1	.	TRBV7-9	CASSYERQGAGEKLFF	TGTGCCAGCAGCTACGAACGACAGGGGGCAGGCGAAAAACTGTTTTTT
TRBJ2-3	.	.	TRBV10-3	CAITKNRAGGTDTQYF	TGTGCCATCACCAAAAATCGTGCAGGGGGCACAGATACGCAGTATTTT
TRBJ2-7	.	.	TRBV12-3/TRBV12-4	CASSSDTLRHGQYF	TGTGCCAGCTCCTCAGATACCCTACGGCACGGGCAGTACTTC
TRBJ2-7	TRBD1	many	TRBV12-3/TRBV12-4	CASTTGTVANEQYF	TGTGCCAGCACCACTGGGACAGTAGCTAACGAGCAGTACTTC
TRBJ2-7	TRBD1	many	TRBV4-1	CASSQPGQGYEQYF	TGTGCCAGCAGCCAACCGGGACAGGGCTACGAGCAGTACTTC
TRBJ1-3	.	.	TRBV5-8	CASSIRGVHTIYF	TGTGCCAGCAGCATTCGGGGGGTACACACCATATATTTT
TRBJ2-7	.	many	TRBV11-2	CASSTSRGKEQYF	TGTGCCAGCAGCACTTCCAGGGGTAAGGAGCAGTACTTC
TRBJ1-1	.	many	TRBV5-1	CASSFQAVKRDTEAFF	TGCGCCAGCAGCTTTCAGGCAGTGAAGAGGGACACTGAAGCTTTCTTT